A single sample is the source of the 28 T cell receptor beta chains below, sequenced in a study of blood T cell repertoires in COVID-19. The assay was immunoSEQ multiplex PCR, and TCRdb's table has in-frame clones only and misses some. The sample comprises roughly 250,000 clones, approximately 84% of which are singletons, and 3% to 4% rests with the top ten. Sequencing was done on a sample of PBMCs or T cells enriched from blood (not recorded which). The source is a woman between 40 and 50 years old with acute COVID-19.

This sequence joins TRBV14 and TRBJ2-2; D perhaps matches TRBD2 (6 bases). Germline V gene sequence: CDR1 SGHDN, CDR2 FVKESK. The CDR3 is 15 residues long. V lost 2 bases and J 3 bases, leaving 10 bases between the germline ends. For the CDR3, the DNA is TGTGCCAGCAGCCAATTTAGCGGATACACCGGGGAGCTGTTTTTT. This encodes CASSQFSGYTGELFF.

The J gene is TRBJ2-2, the V gene TRBV14, with D possibly being TRBD2 (5 bases). Germline V gives CDR1 SGHDN, CDR2 FVKESK. This CDR3 is built from 14 residues. Trimming removed 4 bases from V and 6 bases from J, with 12 bases in between. CDR3 residues: CASSRASLAGELFF. The CDR3 DNA reads as TGTGCCAGCAGCCGCGCTAGCCTCGCCGGGGAGCTGTTTTTT.

The V gene is TRBV18, the J gene TRBJ1-6, with 10 bases fitting TRBD1. Germline V CDR1 and CDR2: KGHSH, LQKENI. The CDR3 sequence is 15 residues long. With V trimmed by 5 bases and J by 8 bases, 6 bases remained unmatched. CDR3 loop: CASSRDRGSDSPLHF. CDR3 in DNA: TGTGCCAGCTCAAGGGACAGGGGAAGTGATTCACCCCTCCACTTT.

This rearrangement joins TRBV15 to TRBJ2-5, with 8 bases identical to TRBD2. This CDR3 spans 14 amino acids. Trimming cost V 1 base and J 3 bases; bases outside gene matches: 1. CDR1 LNHNV and CDR2 YYDKDF come from the germline V gene (reference sequence). The CDR3 here is CATSRVLAEETQYF. The DNA for the CDR3 is TGTGCCACCAGCAGAGTACTAGCGGAAGAGACCCAGTACTTC.

The rearrangement joins TRBV6-5 to TRBJ1-1, with D possibly being TRBD1 (6 bases). Trimming left V 2 bases short and J 1 base short, with 11 bases between. CDR3 length: 15 residues. The germline V gene encodes CDR1 MNHEY and CDR2 SVGAGI. The CDR3 reads CASSYIGQTNTEAFF. The DNA for the CDR3 is TGTGCCAGCAGTTACATTGGACAGACGAACACTGAAGCTTTCTTT.

The rearrangement joins TRBV7-9 to TRBJ2-5; 12 bases align to TRBD2. Trimming at V came to 1 base and at J to 5 bases, leaving 2 bases not matched to a gene. Germline assignment: CDR1 SEHNR and CDR2 FQNEAQ (reference sequence). CDR3 length equals 15 residues. The CDR3 loop reads CASSLGLAGVETQYF. The CDR3 DNA is TGTGCCAGCAGCTTAGGACTAGCGGGGGTGGAGACCCAGTACTTC.

The CDR3, as DNA: TGTGCCAGCAGCCAAGTGGACAGTGCCGGCTACACCTTC. Translated: CASSQVDSAGYTF. This chain connects TRBV14 to TRBJ1-2; possibly TRBD1 for D (6 bases). V shed 1 base and J shed 8 bases, with 11 bases lying between them. CDR1 SGHDN and CDR2 FVKESK come from the germline V gene. This CDR3 comprises 13 residues.

The gene calls are TRBV5-1 and TRBJ1-1, with unresolved D. The V gene's germline CDR1 is SGHRS and CDR2 YFSETQ. CDR3 size: 14 residues. V lost 6 bases and J lost 3, with 15 bases in between. CDR3 in DNA: TGCGCCAGCACTCCCCAGGAGGCCCACACTGAAGCTTTCTTT. This sequence encodes CASTPQEAHTEAFF. Using reference TRBV5-1 and TRBJ1-1 for the parts outside the CDR3, the full variable domain is KAGVTQTPRYLIKTRGQQVTLSCSPISGHRSVSWYQQTPGQGLQFLFEYFSETQRNKGNFPGRFSGRQFSNSRSEMNVSTLELGDSALYLCASTPQEAHTEAFFGQGTRLTVV.

The chain links TRBV7-8 to TRBJ2-1; D might be TRBD2 (5 bases). The CDR3 is 15 residues long. Germline V lookup: CDR1 SGHVS, CDR2 FQNEAQ. V gave up 7 bases and J gave up 0 bases, with 13 bases separating them. Here the CDR3 DNA reads TGTGCCAGCACCTCGGGGAGACTCTCCTACAATGAGCAGTTCTTC. Protein: CASTSGRLSYNEQFF.

The chain combines TRBV5-5 with TRBJ2-3; 7 nucleotides agree with TRBD1. Germline V CDR1 and CDR2: SGHKS, YYEKEE (reference sequence). Trimming cost V 2 bases and J 5 bases; bases outside gene matches: 11. The CDR3 loop spans 16 amino acids. DNA for the CDR3: TGTGCCAGCAGCTTACACCCGGGACAGTGGGTAGATACGCAGTATTTT. This translates into CASSLHPGQWVDTQYF.

V and J are TRBV11-2 and TRBJ2-2, with 7 bases aligning to TRBD1. The CDR3 sequence is 15 residues long. Trimming at V came to 3 bases and at J to 3 bases, leaving 4 bases not matched to a gene. In germline, CDR1 is SGHAT, CDR2 FQNNGV. The DNA for the CDR3 is TGTGCCAGCAGCTTTAACAGGGGCTACACCGGGGAGCTGTTTTTT. Its translation is CASSFNRGYTGELFF. Supplemented by reference TRBV11-2 and TRBJ2-2, the full variable domain reads EAGVAQSPRYKIIEKRQSVAFWCNPISGHATLYWYQQILGQGPKLLIQFQNNGVVDDSQLPKDRFSAERLKGVDSTLKIQPAKLEDSAVYLCASSFNRGYTGELFFGEGSRLTVL.

The chain uses TRBV7-8 and TRBJ2-5; 7 nucleotides align to TRBD2. With 3 bases clipped from V and 2 bases from J, the junction kept 6 bases outside the gene matches. Germline V lookup: CDR1 SGHVS, CDR2 FQNEAQ. The CDR3 is 15 amino acids. CDR3 sequence (DNA): TGTGCCAGCAGCTTCGCTAGCGGAGGACAAGAGACCCAGTACTTC. Its translation: CASSFASGGQETQYF.

There are a few counts of this clone. The chain links TRBV19 to TRBJ1-6; possible D gene TRBD1, 6 bases. The CDR3 runs to 13 residues. The germline V and J ends were trimmed by 5 bases and 11 bases, with 13 bases remaining between them. The V gene's germline CDR1 is LNHDA and CDR2 SQIVND (reference sequence). The CDR3 is CASSLGHQAPLHF. DNA of the CDR3: TGTGCCAGTAGTTTGGGACATCAAGCACCCCTCCACTTT.

The CDR3 sequence is CASSEFQGSADTQYF. The DNA for the CDR3 is TGTGCCAGCAGTGAATTTCAGGGGAGCGCAGATACGCAGTATTTT. V gene TRBV25-1 combines with J gene TRBJ2-3; D possibly corresponds to TRBD1 (6 bases). The CDR3 spans 15 residues. Germline loops: CDR1 MGHDK, CDR2 SYGVNS. V was cut by 1 base and J by 4 bases, with 12 bases left in between.

This chain uses TRBV10-1 with TRBJ2-3, with D possibly matching TRBD1 (6 bases). Per germline, CDR1 WNHNN and CDR2 SYGVQD (reference sequence). V lost 6 bases, J lost 0 bases, and 7 bases lay in between. The CDR3 covers 13 residues. For the CDR3, the DNA is TGCGCCAGCAGCAGGGGTAGCACAGATACGCAGTATTTT. Residues: CASSRGSTDTQYF.

The chain has TRBV5-5 and TRBJ2-7; 12 bases line up with TRBD2. The ends lost 1 base at V and 4 bases at J; junction bases unmatched: 0. This CDR3 region has 14 residues. CDR1 is SGHKS, CDR2 YYEKEE, per germline (reference sequence). The CDR3, as DNA: TGTGCCAGCAGCTTGACTAGCGGGAGGTACGAGCAGTACTTC. Protein product: CASSLTSGRYEQYF.

The V and J genes are TRBV5-1 and TRBJ2-1, with 9 bases fitting TRBD2. The germline V gene encodes CDR1 SGHRS and CDR2 YFSETQ. The CDR3 is 15 amino acids. The V and J ends lost 1 base and 6 bases, in that order; junction bases with no gene match: 5. CDR3: CASSLMASGTNEQFF. CDR3 bases: TGCGCCAGCAGCTTGATGGCTAGCGGGACCAATGAGCAGTTCTTC.

This chain connects TRBV7-2 to TRBJ2-1; 13 bases line up with TRBD2. This CDR3 contains 14 residues. V lost 6 bases and J lost 8; bases outside the gene matches: 4. Per germline, CDR1 SGHTA and CDR2 FQGNSA. The DNA for the CDR3 is TGTGCCAGCAGTCTCGGACTAGCGGGAGATGAGCAGTTCTTC. The encoded protein is CASSLGLAGDEQFF.

The chain couples TRBV6-5 to TRBJ2-7; a possible D gene is TRBD1 (5 bases). Germline CDR1 is MNHEY and CDR2 is SVGAGI. V was cut by 7 bases and J by 7 bases, with 17 bases left in between. The CDR3 runs to 13 residues. CDR3 amino acids: CASTTQGRVEQYF. CDR3 DNA sequence: TGTGCCAGCACAACTCAGGGTCGGGTTGAGCAGTACTTC.

CDR3 DNA sequence: TGTGCCAGCAGTTCCGTCCATACCAGGGGCCCCACAGATACGCAGTATTTT. Translating gives CASSSVHTRGPTDTQYF. This chain connects TRBV27 to TRBJ2-3; weak D call: TRBD1 (6 bases). The V end was cut by 4 bases, the J end by 2 bases, with 19 bases between. Germline values: CDR1 MNHEY, CDR2 SMNVEV (reference sequence). This CDR3 is 17 amino acids long.

In this sample, this clone turned up a few times. The chain employs TRBV5-6 and TRBJ2-7; D not resolved. CDR3 length: 13 residues. V was clipped by 2 bases and J by 3 bases, with 9 bases between them. Germline V gives CDR1 SGHDT, CDR2 YYEEEE. Here the CDR3 reads CASSLRPSYEQYF. DNA of the CDR3: TGTGCCAGCAGCTTACGCCCTAGCTACGAGCAGTACTTC.

V gene TRBV12-3 or TRBV12-4 combines with J gene TRBJ1-2; D perhaps matches TRBD1 (5 bases). The CDR3 length is 13 residues. V was cut by 1 base and J by 3 bases, with 6 bases left in between. Written as DNA, the CDR3 is TGTGCCAGCAGTTTAGAGGGGTACTATGGCTACACCTTC. This translates into CASSLEGYYGYTF.

This sequence joins TRBV7-3 and TRBJ2-1; a weak D match, TRBD1 (5 bases). Trimming took 0 bases from V and 3 from J, leaving 12 bases between them. The germline gives CDR1 SGHTA, CDR2 FQGTGA. CDR3 length equals 16 residues. CDR3 loop: CASSLTPRTSYNEQFF. The CDR3 region has the DNA TGTGCCAGCAGCTTAACCCCTAGGACAAGCTACAATGAGCAGTTCTTC.

In this sample, this clone turned up a few times. V gene TRBV6-5 combines with J gene TRBJ1-6; D uncertain. V was shortened by 0 bases and J by 10 bases, with 7 bases between the two germline ends. The CDR3 is made up of 13 amino acids. CDR1 is MNHEY and CDR2 is SVGAGI in the germline V gene. CDR3 DNA sequence: TGTGCCAGCAGTTACTCCCGAGGATCACCCCTCCACTTT. As protein: CASSYSRGSPLHF.

V usage is TRBV2 and J usage is TRBJ1-2; D is uncertain. V was clipped by 1 base and J by 6 bases, with 15 bases between them. This CDR3 contains 15 residues. Germline V gene lookup returns CDR1 SNHLY and CDR2 FYNNEI. The DNA for the CDR3 is TGTGCCAGCAGTGAAGGCAATCCCACATTAAATGGCTACACCTTC. Translated, it gives CASSEGNPTLNGYTF.

J is TRBJ2-2 and V is TRBV10-1; tentative D call: TRBD2 (6 bases). V was shortened by 7 bases and J by 0 bases, with 9 bases between the two germline ends. The CDR3 sequence is 14 residues long. In germline, CDR1 is WNHNN, CDR2 SYGVQD (reference sequence). This chain's CDR3 is CASNAGSNTGELFF. In DNA form, the CDR3 reads TGCGCCAGCAATGCGGGATCGAACACCGGGGAGCTGTTTTTT.

This chain connects TRBV14 to TRBJ2-3; a possible D gene is TRBD1 (5 bases). This CDR3 region has 16 residues. Germline-derived CDR1 and CDR2 are SGHDN and FVKESK. V lost 5 bases to trimming and J lost 1 base, with 16 bases between them. The CDR3 coding sequence is TGTGCCAGCAGCTTAAGGCAGGGCCATGGCACAGATACGCAGTATTTT. Encoded protein: CASSLRQGHGTDTQYF.

This rearrangement joins TRBV2 to TRBJ2-7, with TRBD2 matching over 9 bases. The CDR3 has 14 residues. Germline-derived CDR1 and CDR2 are SNHLY and FYNNEI. Unmatched junction bases numbered 3, after V lost 6 bases and J lost 0 bases. For the CDR3, the DNA is TGTGCCAGCAGATTTAGCGGGAGCTCCTACGAGCAGTACTTC. It encodes CASRFSGSSYEQYF. The entire variable domain, with the rest obtained from reference TRBV2 and TRBJ2-7, is as follows: EPEVTQTPSHQVTQMGQEVILRCVPISNHLYFYWYRQILGQKVEFLVSFYNNEISEKSEIFDDQFSVERPDGSNFTLKIRSTKLEDSAMYFCASRFSGSSYEQYFGPGTRLTVT.